These 23 T cell receptor beta chains were sequenced from one sample in a study of T cells in localized non-small cell lung cancer. Clones were sequenced by immunoSEQ multiplex PCR, and TCRdb holds only the in-frame ones, with some missing. The data contain some 38,000 clones, roughly 90% of them singletons. The sample here was peripheral blood mononuclear cells, taken before any cancer treatment. All receptors derive from a male donor older than 55 with stage II lung adenocarcinoma.

This clone occurred once. The chain is built from TRBV5-1 and TRBJ2-3, with 9 positions matching TRBD2. The CDR3 loop spans 16 amino acids. V lost 2 bases to trimming and J lost 0 bases; unmatched junction nucleotides: 4. Per the germline V gene, CDR1 is SGHRS and CDR2 is YFSETQ. The CDR3 bases are TGCGCCAGCAGCTTTAATAGCGGGAGAAGCACAGATACGCAGTATTTT. This gives the protein CASSFNSGRSTDTQYF.

The J gene is TRBJ2-1, the V gene TRBV9; D call uncertain. V gave up 0 bases and J gave up 1 base, with 14 bases separating them. The CDR3 has 17 residues. Germline CDR1 is SGDLS and CDR2 is YYNGEE. CDR3 in amino acids: CASSVEPSSRSYNEQFF. The CDR3 DNA reads TGTGCCAGCAGCGTAGAACCCAGCTCTCGTTCCTACAATGAGCAGTTCTTC.

The chain uses TRBV19 and TRBJ1-1; D may be TRBD1 (6 bases). The germline V and J ends were trimmed by 10 bases and 1 base, with 16 bases remaining between them. Germline V gives CDR1 LNHDA, CDR2 SQIVND (reference sequence). The length of the CDR3 is 14 residues. CDR3 bases: TGTGCCACCCGGGAGAGGGGGGGGAACACTGAAGCTTTCTTT. Translated: CATRERGGNTEAFF. Variable domain in full (rest from reference TRBV19 and TRBJ1-1): DGGITQSPKYLFRKEGQNVTLSCEQNLNHDAMYWYRQDPGQGLRLIYYSQIVNDFQKGDIAEGYSVSREKKESFPLTVTSAQKNPTAFYLCATRERGGNTEAFFGQGTRLTVV.

This chain joins TRBV4-1 and TRBJ2-5; D is possibly TRBD2 (6 bases). V was shortened by 8 bases and J by 3 bases, with 19 bases between the two germline ends. The CDR3 contains 15 residues. Germline CDR1 is MGHRA and CDR2 is YSYEKL. In DNA form, the CDR3 reads TGCGCCAGCGGAGGTGTCGGACTACGGGAAGAGACCCAGTACTTC. Residues: CASGGVGLREETQYF.

The chain carries TRBV5-4 and TRBJ1-4; 9 bases are a match to TRBD1. V gave up 1 base and J gave up 7 bases; unmatched junction bases: 5. CDR1 and CDR2 (germline): SGHNT, YYREEE (reference sequence). The CDR3 has 15 residues. This chain's CDR3 is CASSLRDRDAEKLFF. For the CDR3, the DNA is TGTGCCAGCAGCTTGAGGGACAGGGACGCTGAAAAACTGTTTTTT.

J is TRBJ1-5 and V is TRBV14; D gene uncertain. V shed 4 bases and J shed 1 base, with 8 bases lying between them. CDR1 and CDR2 (germline): SGHDN, FVKESK. The CDR3 runs to 14 residues. CDR3 loop: CASSRTQSNQPQHF. Here the CDR3 DNA reads TGTGCCAGCAGCCGGACCCAAAGCAATCAGCCCCAGCATTTT.

The chain combines TRBV28 with TRBJ1-2; 9 bases map to TRBD1. The junction had 7 bases not matched to a gene; V was cut back by 6 bases and J by 5 bases. Germline V gene sequence: CDR1 MDHEN, CDR2 SYDVKM. CDR3 size: 14 residues. CDR3: CASSPDRGWYGYTF. As DNA, the CDR3 is TGTGCCAGCAGCCCCGACAGGGGGTGGTATGGCTACACCTTC.

The V and J genes are TRBV5-4 and TRBJ2-7; 11 bases are a match to TRBD2. V gave up 4 bases and J gave up 6 bases; unmatched junction bases: 9. Germline CDR1 SGHNT, CDR2 YYREEE (reference sequence). This CDR3 spans 15 amino acids. For the CDR3, the DNA is TGTGCCAGCAGCACCAGGACTAGCGGGTCGGGCGAGCAGTACTTC. This gives the protein CASSTRTSGSGEQYF. The variable domain in full, with the rest retrieved from reference TRBV5-4 and TRBJ2-7, is ETGVTQSPTHLIKTRGQQVTLRCSSQSGHNTVSWYQQALGQGPQFIFQYYREEENGRGNFPPRFSGLQFPNYSSELNVNALELDDSALYLCASSTRTSGSGEQYFGPGTRLTVT.

CDR3 loop: CASSSLAGTEPYTQYF. For the CDR3, the DNA is TGTGCCAGCAGTTCGCTAGCCGGTACCGAGCCCTATACGCAGTATTTT. This sequence joins TRBV27 and TRBJ2-3, with D possibly being TRBD2 (5 bases). The ends were cut back, 4 bases at V and 7 bases at J, with 21 bases in the middle. Germline CDR1 reads MNHEY; CDR2 reads SMNVEV (reference sequence). This CDR3 has 16 amino acids.

Only one count was recorded for this clone. This chain joins TRBV6-1 and TRBJ1-2; TRBD1 might be the D (5 bases). V lost 7 bases and J lost 12, with 15 bases in between. The CDR3 consists of 11 residues. Germline V CDR1 and CDR2: MNHNS, SASEGT. CDR3 coding DNA: TGTGCCAGCATTGGGGCAAATCCAGACACCTTC. This codes for CASIGANPDTF.

V usage is TRBV5-1 and J usage is TRBJ2-3, with 11 bases matching TRBD1. V lost 0 bases, J lost 7 bases, and 1 base stayed unmatched. CDR3 length: 14 residues. Germline V gene lookup returns CDR1 SGHRS and CDR2 YFSETQ. The CDR3 DNA reads TGCGCCAGCAGCTTGGGGACAGGGGGCAATACGCAGTATTTT. Translation gives CASSLGTGGNTQYF.

The chain combines TRBV5-4 with TRBJ2-7; D is undetermined. This CDR3 has 15 amino acids. Germline CDR1 and CDR2: SGHNT and YYREEE (reference sequence). V shed 1 base and J shed 2 bases, with 13 bases lying between them. The CDR3 bases are TGTGCCAGCAGCTTGACCCCGGGCACAGCCTACGAGCAGTACTTC. Its protein product is CASSLTPGTAYEQYF. Complete variable domain (other parts from reference TRBV5-4 and TRBJ2-7): ETGVTQSPTHLIKTRGQQVTLRCSSQSGHNTVSWYQQALGQGPQFIFQYYREEENGRGNFPPRFSGLQFPNYSSELNVNALELDDSALYLCASSLTPGTAYEQYFGPGTRLTVT.

The rearrangement links TRBV19 to TRBJ2-1; 11 nucleotides align to TRBD2. Per germline, CDR1 LNHDA and CDR2 SQIVND (reference sequence). Trimming cost V 3 bases and J 7 bases; bases outside gene matches: 11. CDR3 length: 17 amino acids. The CDR3 sequence is CASSMEVAGGPWNEQFF. CDR3 DNA sequence: TGTGCCAGTAGTATGGAAGTAGCGGGAGGGCCTTGGAATGAGCAGTTCTTC.

The chain combines TRBV28 with TRBJ2-1; tentatively, D is TRBD2 (6 bases). The CDR3 consists of 16 residues. CDR1 MDHEN and CDR2 SYDVKM come from the germline V gene. The V end was cut by 4 bases, the J end by 4 bases, with 17 bases between. CDR3 loop: CASSSPAGGPYNEQFF. In nucleotides, the CDR3 is TGTGCCAGCAGTTCACCTGCCGGGGGTCCTTACAATGAGCAGTTCTTC.

This sequence joins TRBV2 and TRBJ2-5, with D maybe TRBD2 (5 bases). The germline V gene has CDR1 SNHLY and CDR2 FYNNEI. The CDR3 is made up of 13 amino acids. The V and J ends lost 7 bases and 2 bases respectively, with 11 bases between them. CDR3 in DNA: TGTGCCAGCACCCCCGGGATTCAAGAGACCCAGTACTTC. This sequence encodes CASTPGIQETQYF.

The V call is TRBV7-2, the J call TRBJ2-3; D may be TRBD2 (5 bases). V dropped 4 bases and J dropped 5 bases, with 10 bases sitting between them. This CDR3 contains 13 residues. Germline lookup yields CDR1 SGHTA and CDR2 FQGNSA. The DNA of the CDR3 is TGTGCCAGCAGCTCCGAGGAGGAAGATACGCAGTATTTT. Encoded protein: CASSSEEEDTQYF. Looking up the rest from reference TRBV7-2 and TRBJ2-3 gives the full variable domain: GAGVSQSPSNKVTEKGKDVELRCDPISGHTALYWYRQSLGQGLEFLIYFQGNSAPDKSGLPSDRFSAERTGGSVSTLTIQRTQQEDSAVYLCASSSEEEDTQYFGPGTRLTVL.

V is TRBV5-4 and J is TRBJ2-5; D remains unclear. This CDR3 comprises 13 residues. CDR1 and CDR2 from the germline V gene are SGHNT and YYREEE (reference sequence). The V gene lost 0 bases and the J gene lost 5 bases, with 8 bases spanning the gap. The CDR3 protein is CASSLVSEETQYF. CDR3 coding DNA: TGTGCCAGCAGCTTGGTGTCAGAGGAGACCCAGTACTTC.

This chain joins TRBV27 and TRBJ1-2, with D possibly TRBD1 on 5 matching bases. The CDR3 contains 16 residues. In germline, CDR1 is MNHEY, CDR2 SMNVEV (reference sequence). Trimming pared 5 bases from V and 8 bases from J, leaving 24 bases between. Here the CDR3 reads CASSTYYRDRGHGYTF. The DNA of the CDR3 is TGTGCCAGCAGTACCTATTACCGGGACCGCGGCCACGGCTACACCTTC.

This sequence joins TRBV6-6 and TRBJ2-7; D unresolved. V lost 1 base and J lost 0, with 4 bases in between. Germline CDR1 and CDR2: MNHNY and SVGAGI (reference sequence). The CDR3 totals 13 residues. CDR3: CASSYFDSYEQYF. The CDR3 DNA reads as TGTGCCAGCAGTTACTTCGACTCCTACGAGCAGTACTTC.

The rearrangement joins TRBV20-1 to TRBJ2-7, with a possible D match to TRBD2 (5 bases). V was clipped by 6 bases and J by 0 bases, with 6 bases between them. The CDR3 runs to 11 residues. Germline lookup yields CDR1 DFQATT and CDR2 SNEGSKA (reference sequence). The chain's CDR3 is CSAGSSYEQYF. The CDR3 DNA is TGCAGTGCGGGGAGCTCCTACGAGCAGTACTTC.

The chain uses TRBV30 and TRBJ1-5, with D hard to call. The CDR3 loop spans 12 amino acids. Germline V gene data show CDR1 as GTSNPN and CDR2 as SVGIG (reference sequence). Trimming left V 0 bases short and J 11 bases short, with 11 bases between. The CDR3 spells CAWSVSDEAQHF. The CDR3 DNA follows: TGTGCCTGGAGTGTATCGGACGAGGCCCAGCATTTT.

The J gene is TRBJ2-3, the V gene TRBV27; D not certain. Germline V gene sequence: CDR1 MNHEY, CDR2 SMNVEV (reference sequence). The CDR3 sequence is 11 residues long. Trimming took off 3 bases at V and 6 bases at J, with 4 bases between the two ends. CDR3 nucleotides: TGTGCCAGCAGTTTTATGGATACGCAGTATTTT. Its translation: CASSFMDTQYF.

The V gene is TRBV19, the J gene TRBJ2-5; no firm D call. The germline V gene has CDR1 LNHDA and CDR2 SQIVND (reference sequence). V lost 5 bases to trimming and J lost 4 bases, with 5 bases between them. The CDR3 has 11 residues. CDR3 sequence: CASSAGETQYF. DNA for the CDR3: TGTGCCAGTAGTGCAGGAGAGACCCAGTACTTC.